The 28 T cell receptor beta chains in this list originate from one sample, sequenced in a study of blood T cells in healthy people across ages (dated by TCRdb to the mid-2010s). The library was prepared using 5' RACE. Sequencer: Illumina HiSeq 2500. A second roughly 6 to 12 cycle PCR used a sample-barcoded 5' primer and a J-beta primer mix. TCRdb handled the public reads itself, with Q25 trimming in fastp and clone calling in MiXCR, and kept productive beta chains. Here each entry gathers all rows of one CDR3 protein and keeps the most common genes and DNA. Recorded for this sample are around 990,000 distinct CDR3 sequences; around 27% of them occurred a single time. Around 0.7% of the sample is held by the ten biggest clonotypes. In addition, the sample was reused for a study of T cells of mothers and their children.

Sequencing used blood. The receptors were sampled from a girl aged 2 to 9 in good health.

This clonotype was found a few times. The CDR3 sequence is CSASDGGNTIYF. The CDR3 bases are TGCAGTGCTAGTGACGGGGGAAACACCATATATTTT. The J gene is TRBJ1-3, the V gene TRBV20-1; D unclear. The V and J ends lost 3 bases and 4 bases respectively, with 7 bases between them. CDR1 and CDR2 (germline): DFQATT, SNEGSKA (reference sequence). This CDR3 comprises 12 residues.

This clonotype was seen a handful of times. The CDR3 DNA sequence: TGCAGTGCTAGAGATCGGAAGCAGGGCCTCACTTCACCCCTCCACTTT. This codes for CSARDRKQGLTSPLHF. The genes are TRBV20-1 and TRBJ1-6; D possibly corresponds to TRBD1 (5 bases). The V gene's germline CDR1 is DFQATT and CDR2 SNEGSKA (reference sequence). The ends were cut back, 0 bases at V and 9 bases at J, with 18 bases in the middle. The CDR3 totals 16 residues.

The chain uses TRBV9 and TRBJ1-2; 8 bases are shared with TRBD1. The germline gives CDR1 SGDLS, CDR2 YYNGEE. Unmatched junction bases numbered 3, after V lost 2 bases and J lost 3 bases. The CDR3 runs 14 residues. CDR3 amino acids: CASSVGQGDYGYTF. For the CDR3, the DNA is TGTGCCAGCAGCGTCGGACAGGGAGACTATGGCTACACCTTC.

This clonotype was seen at least ten times. This chain links TRBV19 with TRBJ1-5; TRBD1 matches at 9 bases. Germline CDR1 LNHDA, CDR2 SQIVND (reference sequence). Trimming took 5 bases from V and 7 from J; bases not matched to a gene: 12. The CDR3 spans 16 residues. CDR3 DNA sequence: TGTGCCAGTAGTTCCCCCTTCGGGACAGGGCAGCAGCCCCAGCATTTT. Its protein is CASSSPFGTGQQPQHF. Complete variable domain (other parts from reference TRBV19 and TRBJ1-5): DGGITQSPKYLFRKEGQNVTLSCEQNLNHDAMYWYRQDPGQGLRLIYYSQIVNDFQKGDIAEGYSVSREKKESFPLTVTSAQKNPTAFYLCASSSPFGTGQQPQHFGDGTRLSIL.

This clonotype turned up a few times. This chain connects TRBV7-2 to TRBJ1-1; tentatively, D is TRBD1 (6 bases). Germline CDR1 SGHTA, CDR2 FQGNSA. This CDR3 contains 15 residues. The germline V and J ends were trimmed by 1 base and 4 bases, with 13 bases remaining between them. The CDR3 nucleotides read TGTGCCAGCAGCTTAGTGACGGGGGCGGTCACTGAAGCTTTCTTT. It is translated as CASSLVTGAVTEAFF.

This clonotype was recorded a few times. The J gene is TRBJ2-4, the V gene TRBV4-1; D unclear. Trimming removed 1 base from V and 0 bases from J, with 7 bases in between. Germline V lookup: CDR1 MGHRA, CDR2 YSYEKL. This CDR3 comprises 15 residues. The CDR3 DNA follows: TGCGCCAGCAGCCAAGTCGGATTAGCCAAAAACATTCAGTACTTC. Translated: CASSQVGLAKNIQYF.

The chain carries TRBV25-1 and TRBJ2-1; the D gene is possibly TRBD1 (6 bases). The J call is uncertain, as TRBJ2-7 better fits the DNA end. The CDR3 is 14 amino acids. CDR1 is MGHDK and CDR2 is SYGVNS in the germline V gene. CDR3 amino acids: CASSEGGLRYEQYF. The CDR3 DNA reads as TGTGCCAGCAGTGAAGGGGGCCTTAGATACGAGCAGTACTTC.

The chain uses TRBV11-2 and TRBJ1-1; 7 bases align to TRBD1. The germline V gene encodes CDR1 SGHAT and CDR2 FQNNGV. This CDR3 is 14 amino acids long. Unmatched junction bases numbered 9, after V lost 6 bases and J lost 5 bases. DNA of the CDR3: TGTGCCAGCAGGCCTGGACAGGTCGATACTGAAGCTTTCTTT. Protein product: CASRPGQVDTEAFF. Full variable domain (missing parts from reference TRBV11-2 and TRBJ1-1): EAGVAQSPRYKIIEKRQSVAFWCNPISGHATLYWYQQILGQGPKLLIQFQNNGVVDDSQLPKDRFSAERLKGVDSTLKIQPAKLEDSAVYLCASRPGQVDTEAFFGQGTRLTVV.

This chain links TRBV20-1 with TRBJ2-5, with TRBD1 identical over 8 bases. Per the germline V gene, CDR1 is DFQATT and CDR2 is SNEGSKA (reference sequence). This CDR3 region has 14 residues. The junction had 6 bases not matched to a gene; V was cut back by 4 bases and J by 2 bases. The CDR3 sequence is CSANGQGHQETQYF. The CDR3 DNA reads TGCAGTGCTAACGGACAGGGACATCAAGAGACCCAGTACTTC.

As to this clonotype: Its ends do not fully match the called genes, so a read error is possible. The chain recombines TRBV7-7 with TRBJ2-7, with 7 bases lining up with TRBD1. The length of the CDR3 is 14 residues. CDR1 SSHAT and CDR2 FNYEAQ come from the germline V gene (reference sequence). Written as DNA, the CDR3 is TGTGCTAGCAGCCCCCTGACAGGGATTGCCGAGCAGTACTTC. Translation: CASSPLTGIAEQYF.

V usage is TRBV20-1 and J usage is TRBJ1-2; D gene ambiguous. Germline CDR1 DFQATT, CDR2 SNEGSKA (reference sequence). The CDR3 contains 12 residues. The V and J ends lost 1 base and 7 bases respectively, with 10 bases between them. As DNA, the CDR3 is TGCAGTGCTAGAGGTCAGCACAGTGGCTACACCTTC. Translated: CSARGQHSGYTF.

The chain employs TRBV7-2 and TRBJ2-1; D perhaps matches TRBD1 (6 bases). The CDR3 spans 18 residues. The germline CDR1 and CDR2 sequences are SGHTA and FQGNSA. The ends were cut back, 4 bases at V and 5 bases at J, with 24 bases in the middle. The CDR3 DNA is TGTGCCAGCAGCTCCAAGGGACAAACCCTAAAACGGAACAATGAGCAGTTCTTC. Translated: CASSSKGQTLKRNNEQFF.

This clonotype is a singleton in its sample. The chain is built from TRBV7-3 and TRBJ2-5, with 10 positions matching TRBD2. Trimming cost V 5 bases and J 5 bases; bases outside gene matches: 5. Germline assignment: CDR1 SGHTA and CDR2 FQGTGA. There are 14 residues in the CDR3. The CDR3 coding sequence is TGTGCCAGCAGCCGTAGCGGGGGGTCGGAGACCCAGTACTTC. It specifies CASSRSGGSETQYF.

The chain couples TRBV7-3 to TRBJ2-1; TRBD1 or TRBD2 may be the D gene (5 bases each). Germline loops: CDR1 SGHTA, CDR2 FQGTGA. The length of the CDR3 is 15 residues. The V and J ends lost 1 base and 7 bases respectively, with 14 bases between them. The CDR3 region is CASSLNRGQVNEQFF. CDR3 nucleotides: TGTGCCAGCAGCTTAAATCGGGGCCAGGTGAATGAGCAGTTCTTC.

The chain recombines TRBV4-2 with TRBJ1-2; D remains ambiguous. The CDR3 length is 13 residues. V was pared by 5 bases and J by 8 bases, with 15 bases between. The germline V gene has CDR1 LGHNA and CDR2 YNFKEQ. In DNA form, the CDR3 reads TGTGCCAGCAGCGACCTCCAAGGGCTAGGCTACACCTTC. The encoded protein is CASSDLQGLGYTF.

The V and J genes are TRBV12-3 or TRBV12-4 and TRBJ1-5, with D unresolved. The CDR3 extends over 12 amino acids. V was clipped by 7 bases and J by 5 bases, with 9 bases between them. In DNA, the CDR3 is TGTGCCAGCAATGTTGGTTATCAGCCCCAGCATTTT. Protein: CASNVGYQPQHF.

In this sample, this clonotype turned up a few times. The chain recombines TRBV29-1 with TRBJ1-1; no firm D call. Deletions cut 5 bases from V and 10 bases from J, with 20 bases between. CDR3 size: 13 residues. The V gene's germline CDR1 is SQVTM and CDR2 ANQGSEA. CDR3 in amino acids: CSVRLLLTRGAFF. The CDR3 DNA is TGCAGCGTTCGCCTTCTACTGACAAGAGGAGCTTTCTTT.

This clonotype occurred a few times. The chain recombines TRBV5-1 with TRBJ2-5; D gene unclear. The germline V gene encodes CDR1 SGHRS and CDR2 YFSETQ. Trimming cost V 4 bases and J 4 bases, with 20 bases left between them. This CDR3 has 16 amino acids. CDR3 sequence reads: CASSPLPWTIGETQYF. In DNA, the CDR3 is TGCGCCAGCAGCCCCCTCCCTTGGACCATTGGAGAGACCCAGTACTTC. The full variable domain, in which reference TRBV5-1 and TRBJ2-5 provide the parts outside the CDR3, is KAGVTQTPRYLIKTRGQQVTLSCSPISGHRSVSWYQQTPGQGLQFLFEYFSETQRNKGNFPGRFSGRQFSNSRSEMNVSTLELGDSALYLCASSPLPWTIGETQYFGPGTRLLVL.

V is TRBV6-5 and J is TRBJ2-7; TRBD1 agrees at 8 bases. The CDR3 totals 15 residues. Germline CDR1 is MNHEY and CDR2 is SVGAGI. V lost 6 bases, J lost 3 bases, and 10 bases stayed unmatched. This chain's CDR3 is CASRTSGQGHYEQYF. The CDR3 DNA reads TGTGCCAGCAGGACCTCCGGACAGGGACACTACGAGCAGTACTTC.

The chain employs TRBV7-2 and TRBJ2-3; D uncertain. V lost 2 bases and J lost 8, with 8 bases in between. CDR3 length: 12 residues. CDR1 and CDR2 (germline): SGHTA, FQGNSA. CDR3 sequence (DNA): TGTGCCAGCAGCTTAAGTCGCGGTACGCAGTATTTT. Protein sequence: CASSLSRGTQYF.

This clonotype showed up just a few times. The chain combines TRBV4-1 with TRBJ1-5; D is uncertain. CDR1 is MGHRA and CDR2 is YSYEKL in the germline V gene. V lost 4 bases and J 0 bases, leaving 7 bases between the germline ends. This CDR3 has 14 residues. CDR3 DNA sequence: TGCGCCAGCAGCCCCCCTTTTAGCAATCAGCCCCAGCATTTT. Its translation: CASSPPFSNQPQHF.

This rearrangement joins TRBV7-3 to TRBJ2-1; 7 bases match TRBD2. CDR1 SGHTA and CDR2 FQGTGA come from the germline V gene. The CDR3 contains 15 residues. With V trimmed by 4 bases and J by 3 bases, 6 bases remained unmatched. CDR3 loop: CASSSVGLSYNEQFF. Here the CDR3 DNA reads TGTGCCAGCAGCTCCGTGGGACTAAGCTACAATGAGCAGTTCTTC.

This rearrangement joins TRBV5-1 to TRBJ2-2; TRBD2 might be the D (6 bases). V gave up 0 bases and J gave up 4 bases, with 10 bases separating them. The CDR3 contains 15 residues. The V gene's germline CDR1 is SGHRS and CDR2 YFSETQ. DNA of the CDR3: TGCGCCAGCAGCTTGGGCGGGGAACTCACCGGGGAGCTGTTTTTT. It specifies CASSLGGELTGELFF.

This clonotype has a handful of counts. V gene TRBV7-9 combines with J gene TRBJ2-5, with 12 positions matching TRBD2. Trimming cost V 7 bases and J 4 bases; bases outside gene matches: 4. The CDR3 contains 14 residues. Germline CDR1 SEHNR, CDR2 FQNEAQ (reference sequence). The CDR3 spells CASTQTSGRETQYF. CDR3 sequence (DNA): TGTGCCAGCACACAGACTAGCGGGAGAGAGACCCAGTACTTC.

Notes on this clonotype: Compared with germline, one end of the junction differs, possibly owing to a read error. This rearrangement joins TRBV5-1 to TRBJ2-1; tentative D call: TRBD1 (7 bases). The CDR3 spans 15 residues. CDR1 is SGHRS, CDR2 YFSETQ, per germline. The CDR3 coding sequence is TGCGCCGGCAGCTTGGAGGGGGGACAGTACAATGAGCAGTTCTTC. Amino acids: CAGSLEGGQYNEQFF.

This clonotype was detected a few times. The rearrangement links TRBV18 to TRBJ2-5, with 13 bases lining up with TRBD2. Germline-derived CDR1 and CDR2 are KGHSH and LQKENI. The CDR3 runs to 19 residues. The ends lost 2 bases at V and 4 bases at J; junction bases unmatched: 13. CDR3 DNA sequence: TGTGCCAGCTCACCAGTACCTCAGACTAGACTAGCGGGAGGAGAGACCCAGTACTTC. Its protein product is CASSPVPQTRLAGGETQYF.

This clonotype was counted many times. One end of the junction is discordant with germline, which a read error may explain. The chain links TRBV5-5 to TRBJ2-5, with D tentatively TRBD2 (7 bases). The CDR3 totals 13 residues. CDR1 SGHKS and CDR2 YYEKEE come from the germline V gene (reference sequence). CDR3 residues: CASSRGGGETQYF. The CDR3 region has the DNA TGTGCTAGCAGCCGAGGGGGGGGCGAGACCCAGTACTTC.

This chain links TRBV7-9 with TRBJ2-5, with D perhaps matching TRBD2 (6 bases). V was cut by 1 base and J by 4 bases, with 10 bases left in between. From germline, CDR1 is SEHNR and CDR2 FQNEAQ (reference sequence). The CDR3 consists of 14 residues. The DNA of the CDR3 is TGTGCCAGCAGCTTAGTGGAGGGTTTAGAGACCCAGTACTTC. This codes for CASSLVEGLETQYF. The full variable domain, rest sourced from reference TRBV7-9 and TRBJ2-5, is DTGVSQNPRHKITKRGQNVTFRCDPISEHNRLYWYRQTLGQGPEFLTYFQNEAQLEKSRLLSDRFSAERPKGSFSTLEIQRTEQGDSAMYLCASSLVEGLETQYFGPGTRLLVL.